Each of the 24 T cell receptor beta chains below was sequenced from the same sample in a study of blood T cell repertoires in COVID-19. Here immunoSEQ multiplex PCR was the method, and the copy in TCRdb shows in-frame clones only, minus some. The repertoire consists of 380,000 or so clones, with around 87% occurring once and the leading ten covering 1.3%. Material: PBMCs or T cells enriched from blood (not recorded which). The receptors were gathered from a man aged 25-40 years who had recovered from COVID-19.

This rearrangement joins TRBV4-2 to TRBJ1-1; 7 nucleotides line up with TRBD1. The J segment lost 5 bases and the V segment lost 0 bases, leaving 0 bases of the junction unmatched. The CDR3 loop spans 13 amino acids. Germline lookup yields CDR1 LGHNA and CDR2 YNFKEQ. CDR3 in amino acids: CASSQEQGTEAFF. The DNA of the CDR3 is TGTGCCAGCAGCCAAGAACAGGGGACTGAAGCTTTCTTT.

The chain is built from TRBV2 and TRBJ1-1; TRBD1 matches 7 bases. The length of the CDR3 is 15 residues. Germline-derived CDR1 and CDR2 are SNHLY and FYNNEI. Trimming removed 3 bases from V and 0 bases from J; junction bases left unmatched: 4. CDR3 bases: TGTGCCAGCAGTGAGGAGGGGGCGGTGAACACTGAAGCTTTCTTT. This encodes CASSEEGAVNTEAFF.

This clone was seen a single time. Other DNA sequences in this specimen translate into the identical CDR3. V and J are TRBV12-3 or TRBV12-4 and TRBJ1-3, with D possibly TRBD1 on 6 matching bases. The CDR3 has 12 amino acids. Deletions cut 5 bases from V and 7 bases from J, with 9 bases between. The CDR3 sequence is CASSRTGNTIYF. CDR3 in DNA: TGTGCCAGCAGTCGCACAGGGAACACCATATATTTT.

V and J are TRBV7-2 and TRBJ1-5; D perhaps matches TRBD1 (5 bases). Germline assignment: CDR1 SGHTA and CDR2 FQGNSA. The CDR3 has 15 amino acids. Trimming took 1 base from V and 3 from J, leaving 10 bases between them. The CDR3 region is CASSLGTGNNQPQHF. CDR3 DNA: TGTGCCAGCAGCTTAGGCACAGGTAACAATCAGCCCCAGCATTTT.

J is TRBJ2-4 and V is TRBV6-2 or TRBV6-3; possible D gene TRBD1, 6 bases. The CDR3 consists of 19 residues. V lost 2 bases, J lost 0 bases, and 20 bases lay in between. CDR1 and CDR2 from the germline V gene are MNHEY and SVGEGT. The CDR3 bases are TGTGCCAGCAGTTACGGGACAAGGCGTGTTCTTCTAGCCAAAAACATTCAGTACTTC. This encodes CASSYGTRRVLLAKNIQYF.

The chain combines TRBV13 with TRBJ1-2; D uncertain. CDR1 is PRHDT and CDR2 is FYEKMQ in the germline V gene (reference sequence). CDR3 size: 13 residues. V was trimmed by 3 bases and J by 0 bases, leaving 5 bases between them. DNA for the CDR3: TGTGCCAGCAGCTTCGGGGCTAACTATGGCTACACCTTC. Amino acids: CASSFGANYGYTF.

Turning to this clone: Other nucleotide sequences from this sample produce the same CDR3. The chain links TRBV6-5 to TRBJ1-2, with 9 bases identical to TRBD1. Germline V CDR1 and CDR2: MNHEY, SVGAGI. This CDR3 region has 14 residues. J gave up 4 bases and V 6 bases, and 6 bases lay outside the gene matches. The CDR3 nucleotides are TGTGCCAGCAGGGGGGGACAGGGCCTCTATGGCTACACCTTC. Translating gives CASRGGQGLYGYTF.

The rearrangement joins TRBV4-1 to TRBJ2-1, with 13 bases identical to TRBD2. Trimming at V came to 0 bases and at J to 9 bases, leaving 11 bases not matched to a gene. The CDR3 length is 18 residues. Germline V gives CDR1 MGHRA, CDR2 YSYEKL. CDR3 residues: CASSQDKLAGGRRGEQFF. In DNA form, the CDR3 reads TGCGCCAGCAGCCAAGATAAACTAGCGGGGGGGCGGAGGGGTGAGCAGTTCTTC.

V is TRBV6-5 and J is TRBJ2-1; a weak D match, TRBD1 (6 bases). Germline CDR1 is MNHEY and CDR2 is SVGAGI. This CDR3 is built from 14 residues. V lost 6 bases and J lost 7, with 16 bases in between. CDR3 in DNA: TGTGCCAGCAGCCCCGAACAGGGTCGAAATGAGCAGTTCTTC. Its translation: CASSPEQGRNEQFF.

This chain links TRBV11-2 with TRBJ2-3; D is perhaps TRBD2 (6 bases). CDR3 length: 15 residues. Germline V gene lookup returns CDR1 SGHAT and CDR2 FQNNGV. V lost 4 bases, J lost 0 bases, and 11 bases lay in between. The CDR3 loop is CASSSSGTSTDTQYF. The DNA of the CDR3 is TGTGCCAGCAGCTCGTCGGGGACTAGCACAGATACGCAGTATTTT.

There are a few counts of this clone. The rearrangement joins TRBV25-1 to TRBJ2-7; unclear D gene. Germline CDR1 MGHDK, CDR2 SYGVNS. Trimming cost V 5 bases and J 4 bases, with 12 bases left between them. The CDR3 consists of 13 residues. The CDR3 region has the DNA TGTGCCAGCAGTTCAAACGCCGCGTACGAGCAGTACTTC. Protein sequence: CASSSNAAYEQYF.

J is TRBJ1-1 and V is TRBV6-5; 8 bases match TRBD1. Germline CDR1 MNHEY, CDR2 SVGAGI. V trimming: 4 bases; J trimming: 7 bases; junction bases outside the gene matches: 11. This CDR3 spans 15 amino acids. The CDR3 loop reads CASSSTGTGVSEAFF. The CDR3 DNA reads as TGTGCCAGCAGTTCAACCGGGACAGGAGTTAGTGAAGCTTTCTTT.

The chain uses TRBV30 and TRBJ1-2; unclear D gene. Germline CDR1 and CDR2: GTSNPN and SVGIG (reference sequence). V was cut by 5 bases and J by 5 bases, with 15 bases left in between. This CDR3 region has 13 residues. CDR3 loop: CAWSPVPGYGYTF. The CDR3 nucleotides are TGTGCCTGGTCGCCCGTTCCGGGGTATGGCTACACCTTC.

In DNA form, the CDR3 reads TGTGCCAGCAGCGCGGGAACTACCTACGAGCAGTACTTC. Translating it yields CASSAGTTYEQYF. The rearrangement links TRBV11-2 to TRBJ2-7; D is perhaps TRBD2 (6 bases). This CDR3 has 13 residues. The germline V and J ends were trimmed by 5 bases and 2 bases, with 10 bases remaining between them. Germline V gives CDR1 SGHAT, CDR2 FQNNGV.

V usage is TRBV4-3 and J usage is TRBJ1-1; no firm D call. The V gene lost 0 bases and the J gene lost 10 bases, with 15 bases spanning the gap. The germline V gene encodes CDR1 LGHNA and CDR2 YSLEER. CDR3 length: 14 residues. Here the CDR3 DNA reads TGCGCCAGCAGCCAAGAGTGGCCGGGATTGTTAGCTTTCTTT. It specifies CASSQEWPGLLAFF.

This CDR3 is CASSLVGGTTEKLFF. CDR3 sequence (DNA): TGTGCCAGCAGCTTAGTCGGTGGCACGACAGAAAAACTGTTTTTT. The gene calls are TRBV7-9 and TRBJ1-4; the D is unclear. Germline values: CDR1 SEHNR, CDR2 FQNEAQ (reference sequence). V dropped 1 base and J dropped 8 bases, with 14 bases sitting between them. CDR3 length: 15 residues.

This clone was seen a handful of times. The chain links TRBV7-9 to TRBJ2-3; 8 bases are a match to TRBD1. This CDR3 contains 18 residues. V trimming: 1 base; J trimming: 1 base; junction bases outside the gene matches: 10. Germline V gene lookup returns CDR1 SEHNR and CDR2 FQNEAQ (reference sequence). CDR3 protein: CASSLGQGRLLGTDTQYF. The CDR3 DNA sequence: TGTGCCAGCAGCTTAGGACAGGGGAGGCTACTCGGCACAGATACGCAGTATTTT.

The chain carries TRBV9 and TRBJ2-7, with a tentative D call TRBD1 (6 bases). In germline, CDR1 is SGDLS, CDR2 YYNGEE. The CDR3 sequence is 14 residues long. Trimming stripped 4 bases from V and 2 bases from J, with 13 bases between. CDR3 nucleotide sequence: TGTGCCAGCAGCCCTCTCGGACAGACCTACGAGCAGTACTTC. This gives the protein CASSPLGQTYEQYF.

The gene calls are TRBV7-9 and TRBJ2-5, with 10 bases fitting TRBD2. CDR3 length equals 16 residues. Germline trimming cut 1 base from V and 4 bases from J; bases unmatched to any gene: 6. Germline loops: CDR1 SEHNR, CDR2 FQNEAQ (reference sequence). CDR3 sequence (DNA): TGTGCCAGCAGCTTAGTCCTAGCGGGGGCGAGAGAGACCCAGTACTTC. Translating gives CASSLVLAGARETQYF.

This sequence joins TRBV4-1 and TRBJ1-1; no firm D call. Deletions cut 1 base from V and 2 bases from J, with 14 bases between. Germline V gene sequence: CDR1 MGHRA, CDR2 YSYEKL. The CDR3 has 16 residues. The CDR3 DNA reads as TGCGCCAGCAGCCAAGTCTTACGGAGGACTAACACTGAAGCTTTCTTT. Residues: CASSQVLRRTNTEAFF.

This clone showed up just once. The conserved phenylalanine or tryptophan is not found at the CDR3 terminus, so this likely reflects a read error. The DNA is left out, because the CDR3 cannot be placed on it with certainty; the CDR3 is given as TCRdb lists it. The chain links TRBV10-3 to TRBJ2-7; TRBD2 is taken as the D call from the table, unchecked against the DNA. The CDR3 extends over 13 residues, inclusive of both ends. The germline V gene encodes CDR1 ENHRY and CDR2 SYGVKD. The CDR3: CAISDRDGSAGFL.

The genes are TRBV5-1 and TRBJ1-1; the D is unclear. This CDR3 is built from 14 residues. V lost 4 bases to trimming and J lost 1 base, with 11 bases between them. Germline lookup yields CDR1 SGHRS and CDR2 YFSETQ. The CDR3: CASSPTTGNTEAFF. CDR3 DNA: TGCGCCAGCAGCCCCACCACCGGGAACACTGAAGCTTTCTTT.

The chain uses TRBV6-1 and TRBJ2-7; tentatively, D is TRBD2 (5 bases). V lost 2 bases and J 10 bases, leaving 6 bases between the germline ends. The CDR3 totals 10 residues. Germline CDR1 and CDR2: MNHNS and SASEGT. The chain's CDR3 is CASSETRQYF. CDR3 in DNA: TGTGCCAGCAGTGAAACTAGACAGTACTTC.

The chain employs TRBV7-6 and TRBJ1-3, with 8 bases matching TRBD1. Trimming at V came to 1 base and at J to 14 bases, leaving 19 bases not matched to a gene. There are 17 residues in the CDR3. Germline V lookup: CDR1 SGHVS, CDR2 FNYEAQ. The CDR3 DNA is TGTGCCAGCAGCTTAGAAAGTTCGACAGGGGCCCTCTCGCGATTATATTTT. Protein: CASSLESSTGALSRLYF.